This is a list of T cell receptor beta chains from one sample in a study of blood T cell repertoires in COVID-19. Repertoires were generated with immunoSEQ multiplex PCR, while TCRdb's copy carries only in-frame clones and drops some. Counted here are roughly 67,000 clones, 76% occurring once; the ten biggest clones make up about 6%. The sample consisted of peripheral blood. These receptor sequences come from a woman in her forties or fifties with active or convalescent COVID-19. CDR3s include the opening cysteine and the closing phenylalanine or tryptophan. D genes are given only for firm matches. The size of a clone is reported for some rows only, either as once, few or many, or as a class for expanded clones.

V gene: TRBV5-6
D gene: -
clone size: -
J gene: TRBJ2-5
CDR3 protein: CASSLVEGETQYF
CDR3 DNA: TGTGCCAGCAGCTTGGTGGAGGGGGAGACCCAGTACTTC

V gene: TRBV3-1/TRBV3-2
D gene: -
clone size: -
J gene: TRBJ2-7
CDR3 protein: CASSQGRSSYEQYF
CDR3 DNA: TGTGCCAGCAGCCAAGGGCGGAGCTCCTACGAGCAGTACTTC

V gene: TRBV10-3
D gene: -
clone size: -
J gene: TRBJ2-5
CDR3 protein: CAISKGRKETQYF
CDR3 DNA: TGTGCCATCAGTAAAGGGAGGAAAGAGACCCAGTACTTC

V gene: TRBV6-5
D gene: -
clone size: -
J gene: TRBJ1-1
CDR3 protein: CASRARAMNTEAFF
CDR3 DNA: TGTGCCAGCAGGGCCAGGGCCATGAACACTGAAGCTTTCTTT

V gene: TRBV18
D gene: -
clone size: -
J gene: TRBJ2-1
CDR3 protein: CASSKALRGNEQFF
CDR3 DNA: TGTGCCAGCTCTAAGGCCCTCAGGGGCAATGAGCAGTTCTTC

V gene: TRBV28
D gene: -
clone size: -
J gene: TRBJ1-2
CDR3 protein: CASSGGGYGYTF
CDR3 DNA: TGTGCCAGCAGTGGGGGAGGGTATGGCTACACCTTC

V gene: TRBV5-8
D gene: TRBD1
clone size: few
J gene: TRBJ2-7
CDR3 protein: CASSLDRDTKNHF
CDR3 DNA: TGTGCCAGCAGTCTTGACAGGGACACGAAAAATCACTTC

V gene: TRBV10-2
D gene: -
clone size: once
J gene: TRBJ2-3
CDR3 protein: CASRGSGEDTQYF
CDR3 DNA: TGCGCCAGCCGGGGGAGTGGGGAGGATACGCAGTATTTT

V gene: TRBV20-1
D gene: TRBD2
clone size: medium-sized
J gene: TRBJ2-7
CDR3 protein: CSASGGVEGAGGLYEQYF
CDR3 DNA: TGCAGTGCTAGTGGGGGGGTGGAGGGAGCGGGAGGCCTCTACGAGCAGTACTTC

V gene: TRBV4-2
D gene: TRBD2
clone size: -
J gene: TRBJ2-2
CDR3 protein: CASSPPLAGDTGELFF
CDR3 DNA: TGTGCCAGCAGCCCCCCGCTAGCGGGAGATACCGGGGAGCTGTTTTTT

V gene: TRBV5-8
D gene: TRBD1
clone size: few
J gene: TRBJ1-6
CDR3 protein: CASSVDRAHSPLHF
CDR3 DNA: TGTGCCAGCAGCGTGGACAGGGCGCATTCACCCCTCCACTTT

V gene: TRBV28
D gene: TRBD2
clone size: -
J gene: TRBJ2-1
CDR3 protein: CASSPLWTSGTFFSYNEQFF
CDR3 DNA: TGTGCCAGCTCCCCCCTTTGGACTAGCGGGACGTTCTTCTCCTACAATGAGCAGTTCTTC

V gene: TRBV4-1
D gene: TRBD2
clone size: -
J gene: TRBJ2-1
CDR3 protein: CASRPGLAVNEQFF
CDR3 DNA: TGCGCCAGCAGGCCCGGACTAGCGGTAAATGAGCAGTTCTTC

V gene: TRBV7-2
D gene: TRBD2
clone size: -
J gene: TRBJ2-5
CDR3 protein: CASSLEAGRAVETQYF
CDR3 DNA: TGTGCCAGCAGCTTAGAAGCCGGGAGGGCCGTGGAGACCCAGTACTTC

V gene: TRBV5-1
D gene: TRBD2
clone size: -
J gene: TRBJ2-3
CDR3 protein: CASSSQRESTDTQYF
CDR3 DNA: TGCGCCAGCTCATCCCAGCGGGAGTCCACAGATACGCAGTATTTT

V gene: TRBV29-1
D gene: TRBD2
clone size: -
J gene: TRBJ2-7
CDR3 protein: CSVATSFRNEQYF
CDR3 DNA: TGCAGCGTCGCGACTAGCTTTAGGAACGAGCAGTACTTC

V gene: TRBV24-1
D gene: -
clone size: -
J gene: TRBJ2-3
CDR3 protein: CATSDSRGMGSTQYF
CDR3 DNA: TGTGCCACCAGTGATTCCAGGGGAATGGGGTCTACGCAGTATTTT

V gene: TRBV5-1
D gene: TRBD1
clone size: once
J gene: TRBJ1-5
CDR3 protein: CASSVTGGGQPQHF
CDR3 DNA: TGCGCCAGCAGCGTAACAGGGGGCGGTCAGCCCCAGCATTTT

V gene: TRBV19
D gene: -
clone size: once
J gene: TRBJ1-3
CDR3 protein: CASTDEGRISGNTIYF
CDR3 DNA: TGTGCCAGTACCGATGAGGGCAGGATCTCTGGAAACACCATATATTTT

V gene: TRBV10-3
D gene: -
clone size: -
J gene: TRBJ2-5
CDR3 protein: CAISVGETQYF
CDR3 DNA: TGTGCCATCAGTGTCGGAGAGACCCAGTACTTC

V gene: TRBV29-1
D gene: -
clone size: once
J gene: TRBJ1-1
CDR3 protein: CSVGPGRTEAFF
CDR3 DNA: TGCAGCGTTGGACCAGGGCGTACTGAAGCTTTCTTT

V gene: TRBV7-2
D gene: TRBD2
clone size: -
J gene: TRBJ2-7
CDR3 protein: CASSLVSGSNFYEQYF
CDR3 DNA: TGTGCCAGCAGCTTAGTCAGCGGGAGTAATTTCTACGAGCAGTACTTC

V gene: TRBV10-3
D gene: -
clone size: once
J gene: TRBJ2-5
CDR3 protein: CAISESVRETQYF
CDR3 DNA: TGTGCCATCAGTGAGTCGGTGAGGGAGACCCAGTACTTC

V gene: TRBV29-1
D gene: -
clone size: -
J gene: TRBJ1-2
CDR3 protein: CSVTSQGHYGYTF
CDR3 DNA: TGCAGCGTTACATCACAGGGTCACTATGGCTACACCTTC

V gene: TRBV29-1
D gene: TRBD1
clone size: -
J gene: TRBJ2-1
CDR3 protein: CSVSGQGANEQFF
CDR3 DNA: TGCAGCGTATCGGGACAGGGGGCCAATGAGCAGTTCTTC

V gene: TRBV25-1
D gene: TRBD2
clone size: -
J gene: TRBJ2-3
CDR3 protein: CASSESEASGSTDTQYF
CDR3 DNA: TGTGCCAGCAGTGAAAGTGAGGCTAGCGGGAGCACAGATACGCAGTATTTT

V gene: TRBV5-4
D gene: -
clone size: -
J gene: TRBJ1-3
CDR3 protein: CASSFGGAPRGNTIYF
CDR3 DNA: TGTGCCAGCAGCTTTGGTGGAGCGCCGCGGGGAAACACCATATATTTT

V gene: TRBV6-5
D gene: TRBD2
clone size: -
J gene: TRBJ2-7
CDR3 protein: CASSSGRPYEQYF
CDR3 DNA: TGTGCCAGCAGTAGCGGGAGGCCCTACGAGCAGTACTTC

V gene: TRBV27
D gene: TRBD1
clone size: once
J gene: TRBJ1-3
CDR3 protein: CASSPGTELSGNTIYF
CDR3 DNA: TGTGCCAGCAGTCCTGGGACAGAGCTATCTGGAAACACCATATATTTT

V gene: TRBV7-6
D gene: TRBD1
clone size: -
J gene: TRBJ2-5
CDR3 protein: CASSDPPRDSQETQYF
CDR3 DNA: TGTGCCAGCAGCGATCCCCCCCGGGACAGCCAAGAGACCCAGTACTTC

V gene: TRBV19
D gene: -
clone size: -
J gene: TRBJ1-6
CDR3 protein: CAAIPGGGSNSPLHF
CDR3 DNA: TGTGCCGCTATCCCGGGAGGGGGGAGCAATTCACCCCTCCACTTT

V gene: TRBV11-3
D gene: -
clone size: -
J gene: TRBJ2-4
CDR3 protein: CASSLDVPKAEKNIQYF
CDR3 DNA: TGTGCCAGCAGCTTAGATGTCCCAAAAGCGGAAAAAAACATTCAGTACTTC

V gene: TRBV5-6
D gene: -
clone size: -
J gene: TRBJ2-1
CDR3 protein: CASSSQGRNEQFF
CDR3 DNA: TGTGCCAGCAGCTCGCAGGGGCGCAATGAGCAGTTCTTC

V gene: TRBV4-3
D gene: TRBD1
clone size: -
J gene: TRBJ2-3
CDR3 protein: CASSQAPRQQGLITDTQYF
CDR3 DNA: TGCGCCAGCAGCCAAGCCCCTCGACAACAGGGGTTAATCACAGATACGCAGTATTTT

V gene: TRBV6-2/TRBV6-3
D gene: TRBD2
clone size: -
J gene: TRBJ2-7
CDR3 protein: CASSFLSGSTYEQYF
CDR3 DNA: TGTGCCAGCAGTTTCCTTAGCGGGAGTACCTACGAGCAGTACTTC

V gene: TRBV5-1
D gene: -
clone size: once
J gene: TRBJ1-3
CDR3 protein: CASSAQGGSNTIYF
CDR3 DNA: TGCGCCAGCAGCGCGCAGGGAGGTTCAAACACCATATATTTT